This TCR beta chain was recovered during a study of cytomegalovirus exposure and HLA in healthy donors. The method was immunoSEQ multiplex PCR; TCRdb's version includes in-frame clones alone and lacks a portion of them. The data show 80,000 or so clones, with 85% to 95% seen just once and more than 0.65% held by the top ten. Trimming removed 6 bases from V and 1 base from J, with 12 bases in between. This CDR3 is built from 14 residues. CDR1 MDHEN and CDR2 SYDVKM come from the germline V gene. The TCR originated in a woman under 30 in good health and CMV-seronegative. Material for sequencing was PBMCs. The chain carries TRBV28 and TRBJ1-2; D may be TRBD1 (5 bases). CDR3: CASRSQGRNYGYTF. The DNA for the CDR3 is TGTGCCAGCAGATCGCAGGGTCGTAACTATGGCTACACCTTC.